A selection of T cell receptor beta chains follows, all from one sample in a study of T cells in Graves' hyperthyroidism and ophthalmopathy. Each CDR3 protein is one row after TCRdb ran MiXCR on the multiplex PCR reads. The sample lists approximately 870,000 distinct CDR3 sequences; about two fifths were seen once. Sequenced material: blood. These receptors all come from a man younger than 35 with Graves' hyperthyroidism. The CDR3 runs from the conserved cysteine through the conserved F or W. A D gene is named only where the DNA matches it firmly. Size tells how often a clone was seen (once, few, many) or the class of an expanded clone, and some rows leave it out.

d_call: TRBD1
clone_size: .
v_call: TRBV15
cdr3_length: 17
j_call: TRBJ1-2
cdr3_aa: CATSRVPGVQGADGYTF
cdr3_nt: TGTGCCACCAGCAGAGTTCCTGGCGTACAGGGGGCGGATGGCTACACCTTC

d_call: .
clone_size: many
v_call: TRBV20-1
cdr3_length: 14
j_call: TRBJ1-2
cdr3_aa: CSARDRDMEYGYTF
cdr3_nt: TGCAGTGCTAGAGACCGGGACATGGAGTATGGCTACACCTTC

d_call: .
clone_size: .
v_call: TRBV14
cdr3_length: 12
j_call: TRBJ2-7
cdr3_aa: CASGQVRYEQYF
cdr3_nt: TGTGCCAGCGGCCAAGTCCGCTACGAGCAGTACTTC

d_call: .
clone_size: once
v_call: TRBV6-1
cdr3_length: 13
j_call: TRBJ2-7
cdr3_aa: CASREGGDYEQYF
cdr3_nt: TGTGCCAGCAGAGAGGGGGGGGACTACGAGCAGTACTTC

d_call: TRBD1
clone_size: .
v_call: TRBV7-9
cdr3_length: 19
j_call: TRBJ1-1
cdr3_aa: CASSLDSGQGAHMNTEAFF
cdr3_nt: TGTGCCAGCAGCTTAGACTCAGGGCAGGGGGCCCATATGAACACTGAAGCTTTCTTT

d_call: TRBD1
clone_size: .
v_call: TRBV2
cdr3_length: 13
j_call: TRBJ1-2
cdr3_aa: CASERDRGHGYTF
cdr3_nt: TGTGCCAGCGAGCGGGACAGGGGGCATGGCTACACCTTC

d_call: TRBD1
clone_size: many
v_call: TRBV19
cdr3_length: 13
j_call: TRBJ1-5
cdr3_aa: CASRGTGPQPQHF
cdr3_nt: TGTGCCAGTAGAGGGACAGGGCCGCAGCCCCAGCATTTT

d_call: .
clone_size: many
v_call: TRBV2
cdr3_length: 13
j_call: TRBJ2-5
cdr3_aa: CASSGQIEGTQYF
cdr3_nt: TGTGCCAGCAGTGGACAAATCGAGGGGACCCAGTACTTC

d_call: TRBD1
clone_size: many
v_call: TRBV7-9
cdr3_length: 12
j_call: TRBJ1-2
cdr3_aa: CASTNRGSGYTF
cdr3_nt: TGTGCCAGCACAAACAGGGGTAGTGGCTACACCTTC

d_call: .
clone_size: .
v_call: TRBV7-9
cdr3_length: 15
j_call: TRBJ2-7
cdr3_aa: CASSPPDNGGYVQYF
cdr3_nt: TGTGCCAGCAGCCCTCCTGATAACGGCGGCTACGTGCAGTACTTC

d_call: TRBD1
clone_size: many
v_call: TRBV2
cdr3_length: 15
j_call: TRBJ1-5
cdr3_aa: CASRMDRNSNQPQHF
cdr3_nt: TGTGCCAGCAGGATGGACAGGAATAGCAATCAGCCCCAGCATTTT

d_call: TRBD2
clone_size: many
v_call: TRBV15
cdr3_length: 15
j_call: TRBJ2-7
cdr3_aa: CATSRGLAGGVEQYF
cdr3_nt: TGTGCCACCAGCAGAGGACTAGCGGGAGGGGTCGAGCAGTACTTC

d_call: .
clone_size: .
v_call: TRBV9
cdr3_length: 15
j_call: TRBJ1-3
cdr3_aa: CASSVGQDYGYTIYF
cdr3_nt: TGTGCCAGCAGCGTAGGACAGGACTATGGCTACACCATATATTTT

d_call: .
clone_size: .
v_call: TRBV6-6
cdr3_length: 12
j_call: TRBJ2-7
cdr3_aa: CASESQVPEQYF
cdr3_nt: TGTGCCAGCGAATCTCAGGTCCCCGAGCAGTACTTC

d_call: .
clone_size: few
v_call: TRBV6-5
cdr3_length: 15
j_call: TRBJ1-6
cdr3_aa: CASSYSKGYNSPLHF
cdr3_nt: TGTGCCAGCAGTTACTCTAAGGGCTATAATTCACCCCTCCACTTT

d_call: TRBD1
clone_size: many
v_call: TRBV9
cdr3_length: 13
j_call: TRBJ2-7
cdr3_aa: CASSTGQGHEQYF
cdr3_nt: TGTGCCAGCAGCACGGGACAGGGCCACGAGCAGTACTTC

d_call: .
clone_size: .
v_call: TRBV15
cdr3_length: 16
j_call: TRBJ1-5
cdr3_aa: CATSRDTEGNNQPQHF
cdr3_nt: TGTGCCACCAGCAGAGATACGGAGGGCAACAATCAGCCCCAGCATTTT

d_call: .
clone_size: .
v_call: TRBV7-2
cdr3_length: 12
j_call: TRBJ2-7
cdr3_aa: CASSFNAYEQYF
cdr3_nt: TGTGCCAGCAGCTTCAATGCCTACGAGCAGTACTTC

d_call: .
clone_size: many
v_call: TRBV2
cdr3_length: 14
j_call: TRBJ1-1
cdr3_aa: CASRRGSRGTEAFF
cdr3_nt: TGTGCCAGCAGGAGAGGGAGCAGGGGCACTGAAGCTTTCTTT

d_call: .
clone_size: .
v_call: TRBV20-1
cdr3_length: 11
j_call: TRBJ2-7
cdr3_aa: CSASNYYEQYF
cdr3_nt: TGCAGTGCCTCGAACTACTACGAGCAGTACTTC

d_call: .
clone_size: many
v_call: TRBV9
cdr3_length: 13
j_call: TRBJ1-1
cdr3_aa: CASSVLGDTEAFF
cdr3_nt: TGTGCCAGCAGCGTTTTGGGGGACACTGAAGCTTTCTTT

d_call: .
clone_size: .
v_call: TRBV9
cdr3_length: 14
j_call: TRBJ2-7
cdr3_aa: CASSVETWGHEQYF
cdr3_nt: TGTGCCAGCAGCGTAGAAACCTGGGGACACGAGCAGTACTTC

d_call: .
clone_size: many
v_call: TRBV7-2
cdr3_length: 14
j_call: TRBJ2-2
cdr3_aa: CASSLYSHTGELFF
cdr3_nt: TGTGCCAGCAGCTTATACAGTCACACCGGGGAGCTGTTTTTT

d_call: .
clone_size: few
v_call: TRBV5-1
cdr3_length: 14
j_call: TRBJ1-2
cdr3_aa: CASSAIGGGYGYTF
cdr3_nt: TGCGCCAGCAGCGCAATAGGGGGGGGCTATGGCTACACCTTC

d_call: TRBD1
clone_size: .
v_call: TRBV10-2
cdr3_length: 14
j_call: TRBJ1-5
cdr3_aa: CASSDWTGDQPQHF
cdr3_nt: TGCGCCAGCAGCGACTGGACAGGGGATCAGCCCCAGCATTTT

d_call: .
clone_size: few
v_call: TRBV7-2
cdr3_length: 15
j_call: TRBJ2-7
cdr3_aa: CASSPNVVGVGEQYF
cdr3_nt: TGTGCCAGCAGCCCCAACGTGGTAGGGGTCGGCGAGCAGTACTTC

d_call: .
clone_size: many
v_call: TRBV7-9
cdr3_length: 12
j_call: TRBJ1-1
cdr3_aa: CASSLGGDEAFF
cdr3_nt: TGTGCCAGCAGCTTAGGTGGTGATGAAGCTTTCTTT

d_call: .
clone_size: .
v_call: TRBV29-1
cdr3_length: 16
j_call: TRBJ1-1
cdr3_aa: CSVGTDPGGGSAEAFF
cdr3_nt: TGCAGCGTTGGGACAGATCCGGGGGGAGGTTCAGCTGAAGCTTTCTTT

d_call: .
clone_size: once
v_call: TRBV2
cdr3_length: 14
j_call: TRBJ1-2
cdr3_aa: CASSSASGTYGYTF
cdr3_nt: TGTGCCAGCAGTTCAGCATCAGGGACCTATGGCTACACCTTC

d_call: .
clone_size: .
v_call: TRBV19
cdr3_length: 12
j_call: TRBJ1-1
cdr3_aa: CASSIRPLEAFF
cdr3_nt: TGTGCCAGTAGTATCAGGCCTCTTGAAGCTTTCTTT

d_call: .
clone_size: few
v_call: TRBV4-1
cdr3_length: 14
j_call: TRBJ2-5
cdr3_aa: CASSPSGSKETQYF
cdr3_nt: TGCGCCAGCAGCCCTTCCGGGAGCAAAGAGACCCAGTACTTC

d_call: TRBD2
clone_size: .
v_call: TRBV2
cdr3_length: 18
j_call: TRBJ2-7
cdr3_aa: CASSDQSRGGLAGLEQYF
cdr3_nt: TGTGCCAGCAGTGACCAATCACGAGGGGGACTAGCAGGTTTGGAGCAGTACTTC

d_call: .
clone_size: .
v_call: TRBV24-1
cdr3_length: 11
j_call: TRBJ2-1
cdr3_aa: CATSVGTEQFF
cdr3_nt: TGTGCCACCAGTGTCGGGACAGAGCAGTTCTTC